One sample yielded the 30 T cell receptor beta chains listed below, sequenced in a study of Graves' ophthalmopathy and Graves' hyperthyroidism. Scientists amplified the TCR beta CDR3 regions from RNA transcripts. The first-round RT-PCR employed HTBI primers together with the Qiagen OneStep RT-PCR kit. A multiplex PCR was then performed as the second round. TCRdb ran MiXCR on the multiplex PCR reads and lists one entry per CDR3 protein. The sample has more than 45,000 distinct CDR3 sequences; 50% are singletons. Sequencing was performed on peripheral blood. The receptors come from an adult man with Graves' ophthalmopathy.

With regard to this clonotype: At one of its ends the junction is not consistent with the germline gene, which may arise from a read error. The gene calls are TRBV4-2 and TRBJ2-5; D may be TRBD1 (6 bases). Germline CDR1 and CDR2: LGHNA and YNFKEQ. The CDR3 covers 16 residues. The CDR3 here is CASSLEAGDVSETQYF. DNA of the CDR3: TGTGCCAGCAGCTTAGAGGCAGGGGATGTTAGCGAGACCCAGTACTTT.

This clonotype was detected many times. The V and J genes are TRBV6-5 and TRBJ2-7; D not certain. V was trimmed by 4 bases and J by 3 bases, leaving 16 bases between them. There are 15 residues in the CDR3. Per the germline V gene, CDR1 is MNHEY and CDR2 is SVGAGI. The CDR3 DNA reads as TGTGCCAGCAGTTTCAGTCGAGACGGAATCTACGAGCAGTACTTC. It specifies CASSFSRDGIYEQYF.

J is TRBJ2-1 and V is TRBV11-2; 12 bases fit TRBD2. The CDR3 runs 14 residues. Unmatched junction bases numbered 3, after V lost 5 bases and J lost 7 bases. Germline values: CDR1 SGHAT, CDR2 FQNNGV. As DNA, the CDR3 is TGTGCCAGCAGCCCCCTAGCGGGAGGGAATGAGCAGTTCTTC. Protein product: CASSPLAGGNEQFF.

The chain recombines TRBV6-2 or TRBV6-3 with TRBJ1-2; tentative D call: TRBD1 (5 bases). The length of the CDR3 is 19 residues. Germline V lookup: CDR1 MNHEY, CDR2 SVGEGT. Trimming shortened V by 3 bases and J by 0 bases, and 23 bases separated the two germline ends. The CDR3 spells CASSYRGIPSLTANYGYTF. CDR3 DNA sequence: TGTGCCAGCAGTTATCGGGGGATTCCCTCTCTTACAGCTAACTATGGCTACACCTTC.

This clonotype was found many times. The chain uses TRBV20-1 and TRBJ1-1; D might be TRBD1 (6 bases). The germline V gene encodes CDR1 DFQATT and CDR2 SNEGSKA (reference sequence). V lost 1 base, J lost 5 bases, and 11 bases lay in between. The CDR3 totals 13 residues. The CDR3 nucleotides are TGCAGTGCTAGAGTTACAGGGCAAACTGAAGCTTTCTTT. As protein: CSARVTGQTEAFF.

Notes on this clonotype: Relative to the germline gene, one junction end is altered; a read error may explain this. This chain joins TRBV19 and TRBJ2-3, with a possible D match to TRBD2 (6 bases). This CDR3 contains 14 residues. Germline V gene data show CDR1 as LNHDA and CDR2 as SQIVND (reference sequence). CDR3 in DNA: TGTGCCAGTAGTATCGGGAGTAGCACAGATAGGCAGTATTTT. It codes for CASSIGSSTDRQYF. Full variable domain (missing parts from reference TRBV19 and TRBJ2-3): DGGITQSPKYLFRKEGQNVTLSCEQNLNHDAMYWYRQDPGQGLRLIYYSQIVNDFQKGDIAEGYSVSREKKESFPLTVTSAQKNPTAFYLCASSIGSSTDRQYFGPGTRLTVL.

The gene calls are TRBV10-3 and TRBJ2-5, with unresolved D. The V gene's germline CDR1 is ENHRY and CDR2 SYGVKD. CDR3 length equals 15 residues. V was pared by 3 bases and J by 1 base, with 12 bases between. The CDR3 sequence is CAISDGQASQETQYF. The CDR3 nucleotides are TGTGCCATCAGTGATGGGCAGGCCAGCCAAGAGACCCAGTACTTC.

At least ten counts were recorded for this clonotype. The genes are TRBV20-1 and TRBJ2-7, with 7 nucleotides matching TRBD1. Germline lookup yields CDR1 DFQATT and CDR2 SNEGSKA (reference sequence). V gave up 6 bases and J gave up 0 bases; unmatched junction bases: 11. This CDR3 spans 15 amino acids. The CDR3 nucleotides are TGCAGTGCGGCATCCCCGGGACAGCTCTCCTACGAGCAGTACTTC. Its translation is CSAASPGQLSYEQYF.

V gene TRBV5-1 combines with J gene TRBJ2-5; weak D call: TRBD1 (6 bases). The CDR3 contains 14 residues. Looked up from germline, CDR1 is SGHRS and CDR2 is YFSETQ. Trimming stripped 4 bases from V and 3 bases from J, with 13 bases between. The CDR3: CASSRTTGEETQYF. Written as DNA, the CDR3 is TGCGCCAGCAGCAGGACGACAGGAGAAGAGACCCAGTACTTC.

The CDR3 here is CASSPRGYTF. In nucleotides, the CDR3 is TGTGCCAGCAGCCCAAGGGGCTACACCTTC. The chain links TRBV9 to TRBJ1-2, with D uncertain. CDR3 length equals 10 residues. The V gene's germline CDR1 is SGDLS and CDR2 YYNGEE. V was shortened by 4 bases and J by 8 bases, with 6 bases between the two germline ends.

The chain uses TRBV19 and TRBJ1-1; D ambiguous. V lost 5 bases and J 2 bases, leaving 21 bases between the germline ends. Germline values: CDR1 LNHDA, CDR2 SQIVND (reference sequence). CDR3 length: 17 residues. Written as DNA, the CDR3 is TGTGCCAGTAGTCGTTCCTTGTCGACGCATGGAAACACTGAAGCTTTCTTT. Its translation: CASSRSLSTHGNTEAFF.

This clonotype was detected ten times or more. CDR3 protein: CATSDLQGTSGGSSYNEQFF. CDR3 in DNA: TGTGCCACCAGTGATTTGCAGGGGACTAGCGGGGGAAGCTCCTACAATGAGCAGTTCTTC. The chain joins TRBV24-1 to TRBJ2-1; 14 nucleotides align to TRBD2. Germline V gene lookup returns CDR1 KGHDR and CDR2 SFDVKD. The CDR3 runs to 20 residues. Unmatched junction bases numbered 6, after V lost 0 bases and J lost 0 bases.

This chain uses TRBV10-1 with TRBJ2-3; D could derive from TRBD1 or TRBD2 (6 bases each). The CDR3 loop spans 12 amino acids. Germline CDR1 reads WNHNN; CDR2 reads SYGVQD (reference sequence). The CDR3 is CAQRGDTDTQYF. CDR3 DNA sequence: TGCGCACAAAGGGGGGACACAGATACGCAGTATTTT.

This clonotype was seen more than once but under ten times. J is TRBJ2-7 and V is TRBV7-2; 10 bases map to TRBD1. Germline trimming cut 5 bases from V and 4 bases from J; bases unmatched to any gene: 5. The CDR3 has 14 amino acids. The germline gives CDR1 SGHTA, CDR2 FQGNSA. CDR3 sequence (DNA): TGTGCCAGCAGCCAGACAGGGGGCGATTACGAGCAGTACTTC. Residues: CASSQTGGDYEQYF.

Worth noting for this clonotype: The junction differs from germline at one of its ends, possibly a read error. V gene TRBV28 combines with J gene TRBJ2-2; perhaps TRBD2 as D (5 bases). The CDR3 is 12 residues long. CDR1 is MDHEN and CDR2 is SYDVKM in the germline V gene. The CDR3 spells CASSLRFGELVF. The DNA of the CDR3 is TGTGCCAGCAGTTTGCGATTCGGGGAGCTGGTCTTT.

This clonotype occurred many times. The chain links TRBV30 to TRBJ2-5; D perhaps matches TRBD1 (7 bases). Trimming removed 2 bases at V and 5 bases at J, with 18 bases between. CDR3 length equals 15 residues. Germline CDR1 GTSNPN, CDR2 SVGIG (reference sequence). CDR3 in DNA: TGTGCCTGGAGTCACGGGGCAGGGGGAGGTGAGACCCAGTACTTC. Its protein product is CAWSHGAGGGETQYF.

Concerning this clonotype itself: One base away lies a much larger clone, so this may be a sequencing read error. The J gene is TRBJ2-5, the V gene TRBV27; D remains ambiguous. This CDR3 has 16 residues. CDR1 and CDR2 (germline): MNHEY, SMNVEV (reference sequence). The V end was cut by 5 bases, the J end by 5 bases, with 21 bases between. In nucleotides, the CDR3 is TGTGCCAGCAGTCTCAACTCCGTGAACCCAGCCGAGACCCAGTACTTC. Amino acid sequence: CASSLNSVNPAETQYF.

The V and J genes are TRBV5-1 and TRBJ2-1; TRBD2 matches at 13 bases. Germline CDR1 and CDR2: SGHRS and YFSETQ. The V and J ends lost 5 bases and 9 bases, in that order; junction bases with no gene match: 5. There are 14 residues in the CDR3. The CDR3 region has the DNA TGCGCCAGCAGAGGGACTAGCGGGAAGAGTGAGCAGTTCTTC. Translation: CASRGTSGKSEQFF.

The gene calls are TRBV5-1 and TRBJ2-3, with no clear D. The V gene's germline CDR1 is SGHRS and CDR2 YFSETQ. The V end lost 0 bases, the J end lost 1 base, and 12 bases lay between the germline ends. This CDR3 is built from 16 residues. This CDR3 is CASSLVGSSGTDTQYF. CDR3 sequence (DNA): TGCGCCAGCAGCTTGGTAGGCTCGAGTGGCACAGATACGCAGTATTTT.

This clonotype is categorized as medium-sized. The genes are TRBV7-6 and TRBJ2-1, with TRBD2 matching 10 bases. Unmatched junction bases numbered 1, after V lost 3 bases and J lost 8 bases. The CDR3 is 13 residues long. Germline V CDR1 and CDR2: SGHVS, FNYEAQ. This CDR3 reads CASSFSGRDEQFF. The CDR3 DNA is TGTGCCAGCAGCTTCAGCGGGAGGGATGAGCAGTTCTTC.

V usage is TRBV24-1 and J usage is TRBJ2-5; TRBD1 might be the D (5 bases). The germline V gene encodes CDR1 KGHDR and CDR2 SFDVKD. The CDR3 runs 14 residues. Trimming took off 5 bases at V and 2 bases at J, with 11 bases between the two ends. The CDR3 loop is CATSGDRAQETQYF. Here the CDR3 DNA reads TGTGCCACCAGTGGTGACAGAGCACAAGAGACCCAGTACTTC.

The chain combines TRBV9 with TRBJ2-5; TRBD1 matches at 7 bases. The junction had 3 bases not matched to a gene; V was cut back by 3 bases and J by 7 bases. CDR3 length equals 12 residues. Germline CDR1 SGDLS, CDR2 YYNGEE. The CDR3 loop is CASSGHRGTQYF. For the CDR3, the DNA is TGTGCCAGCAGCGGGCACAGGGGGACCCAGTACTTC.

The chain combines TRBV7-9 with TRBJ2-5; D remains unclear. The CDR3 extends over 14 amino acids. V was clipped by 4 bases and J by 0 bases, with 9 bases between them. CDR1 and CDR2 from the germline V gene are SEHNR and FQNEAQ (reference sequence). DNA for the CDR3: TGTGCCAGCAGCTATCAGGCTAACCAAGAGACCCAGTACTTC. Protein sequence: CASSYQANQETQYF. Full variable domain (rest looked up from reference TRBV7-9 and TRBJ2-5): DTGVSQNPRHKITKRGQNVTFRCDPISEHNRLYWYRQTLGQGPEFLTYFQNEAQLEKSRLLSDRFSAERPKGSFSTLEIQRTEQGDSAMYLCASSYQANQETQYFGPGTRLLVL.

The J gene is TRBJ1-4, the V gene TRBV11-2; D unclear. The CDR3 is 14 residues long. V shed 0 bases and J shed 5 bases, with 7 bases lying between them. The V gene's germline CDR1 is SGHAT and CDR2 FQNNGV. The CDR3 region has the DNA TGTGCCAGCAGCTTAGAAGGGAGGAATGAAAAACTGTTTTTT. This gives the protein CASSLEGRNEKLFF.

The V call is TRBV7-2, the J call TRBJ2-1; no reliable D call. This CDR3 is built from 12 residues. Trimming cost V 3 bases and J 9 bases, with 9 bases left between them. Germline loops: CDR1 SGHTA, CDR2 FQGNSA. CDR3 in DNA: TGTGCCAGCAGCTTTTGGGATCCTGAGCAGTTCTTC. This gives the protein CASSFWDPEQFF.

This clonotype came up many times. The chain recombines TRBV10-3 with TRBJ2-5; the D gene is possibly TRBD1 (5 bases). The germline gives CDR1 ENHRY, CDR2 SYGVKD. The V gene lost 5 bases and the J gene lost 2 bases, with 9 bases spanning the gap. The CDR3 is made up of 13 amino acids. The CDR3 is CAISRQLQETQYF. CDR3 DNA sequence: TGTGCCATCAGTCGACAGTTACAAGAGACCCAGTACTTC.

This chain links TRBV4-1 with TRBJ2-7, with a weak D call TRBD2 (6 bases). The germline gives CDR1 MGHRA, CDR2 YSYEKL. V dropped 1 base and J dropped 3 bases, with 13 bases sitting between them. This CDR3 comprises 15 residues. The CDR3 coding sequence is TGCGCCAGCAGCCAAGCGGGGGACGCCTTCTACGAGCAGTACTTC. Translation: CASSQAGDAFYEQYF.

The chain has TRBV12-3 or TRBV12-4 and TRBJ2-1; TRBD2 is a possible D gene (6 bases). V was cut by 7 bases and J by 0 bases, with 16 bases left in between. The CDR3 is 16 amino acids. The CDR3 loop reads CASTLGGGYSYNEQFF. In nucleotides, the CDR3 is TGTGCCAGCACCCTGGGAGGTGGATACTCCTACAATGAGCAGTTCTTC.

V and J are TRBV3-1 and TRBJ2-5; 8 positions match TRBD2. This CDR3 has 15 amino acids. Germline CDR1 and CDR2: LGHDT and YNNKEL (reference sequence). The V and J ends lost 0 bases and 5 bases, in that order; junction bases with no gene match: 5. The chain's CDR3 is CASSQERGGPETQYF. In nucleotides, the CDR3 is TGTGCCAGCAGCCAAGAACGGGGGGGGCCTGAGACCCAGTACTTC.

This clonotype was detected only a few times. The missing conserved phenylalanine or tryptophan at the end of this CDR3 makes a read error likely. The V and J genes are TRBV6-1 and TRBJ2-3, with D maybe TRBD2 (7 bases). V gave up 7 bases and J gave up 1 base, with 21 bases separating them. Per germline, CDR1 MNHNS and CDR2 SASEGT. The CDR3 spans 17 residues. CDR3 protein: CASKRAGAAGGTDTQYL. In nucleotides, the CDR3 is TGTGCCAGCAAGAGGGCGGGGGCCGCCGGGGGCACAGATACGCAGTATCTT.